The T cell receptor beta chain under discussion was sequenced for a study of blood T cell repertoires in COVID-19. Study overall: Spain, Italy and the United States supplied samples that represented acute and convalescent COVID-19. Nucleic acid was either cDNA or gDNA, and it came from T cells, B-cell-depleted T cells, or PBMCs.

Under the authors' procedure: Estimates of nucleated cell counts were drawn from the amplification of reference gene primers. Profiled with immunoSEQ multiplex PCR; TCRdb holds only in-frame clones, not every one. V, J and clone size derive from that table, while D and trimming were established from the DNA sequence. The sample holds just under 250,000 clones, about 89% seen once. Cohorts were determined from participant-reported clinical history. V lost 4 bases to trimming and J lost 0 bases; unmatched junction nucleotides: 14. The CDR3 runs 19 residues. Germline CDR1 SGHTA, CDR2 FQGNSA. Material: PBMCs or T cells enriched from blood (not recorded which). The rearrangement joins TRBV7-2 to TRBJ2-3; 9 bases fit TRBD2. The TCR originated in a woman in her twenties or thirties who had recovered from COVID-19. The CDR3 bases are TGTGCCAGCAGCTCCAGCAGCGGACTAGCGAGCAGTAGCACAGATACGCAGTATTTT. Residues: CASSSSSGLASSSTDTQYF. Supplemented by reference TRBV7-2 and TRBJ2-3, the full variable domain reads GAGVSQSPSNKVTEKGKDVELRCDPISGHTALYWYRQSLGQGLEFLIYFQGNSAPDKSGLPSDRFSAERTGGSVSTLTIQRTQQEDSAVYLCASSSSSGLASSSTDTQYFGPGTRLTVL.